The 21 T cell receptor beta chains in this list originate from one sample, sequenced in a study of cytomegalovirus exposure and HLA in healthy donors. Vbeta (60) and Jbeta (13) primers were used in the PCR. Clones were read by immunoSEQ multiplex PCR, and TCRdb kept only the in-frame ones, dropping some. Of 130,000 to 150,000 clones in the sample, around three quarters are singletons; the top ten hold roughly 2%. Material for sequencing was PBMCs. The receptors were gathered from a man aged 35-49 years in good health and CMV-seronegative.

This clone was recorded a few times. The CDR3 DNA sequence: TGTGCCAGTAGTATGCAGGGCAGGGGGAACACTGAAGCTTTCTTT. Its protein is CASSMQGRGNTEAFF. The chain couples TRBV19 to TRBJ1-1; D possibly corresponds to TRBD1 (6 bases). Per the germline V gene, CDR1 is LNHDA and CDR2 is SQIVND (reference sequence). CDR3 length: 15 residues. V lost 3 bases and J 1 base, leaving 12 bases between the germline ends.

This chain links TRBV5-1 with TRBJ1-4; the D gene is possibly TRBD1 (5 bases). The V end was cut by 0 bases, the J end by 1 base, with 13 bases between. This CDR3 contains 17 residues. Germline values: CDR1 SGHRS, CDR2 YFSETQ. The CDR3 region is CASSLETALLTNEKLFF. In nucleotides, the CDR3 is TGCGCCAGCAGCTTGGAGACAGCGCTACTAACTAATGAAAAACTGTTTTTT.

This clone has just a few counts. The rearrangement links TRBV19 to TRBJ1-5; possibly TRBD1 for D (5 bases). This CDR3 contains 18 residues. CDR1 and CDR2 from the germline V gene are LNHDA and SQIVND (reference sequence). V lost 2 bases to trimming and J lost 1 base, with 18 bases between them. Written as DNA, the CDR3 is TGTGCCAGTAGTATACAGGCCTTAGTACAGGACAGCAATCAGCCCCAGCATTTT. Protein product: CASSIQALVQDSNQPQHF.

The chain recombines TRBV9 with TRBJ2-1, with TRBD2 identical over 14 bases. CDR1 SGDLS and CDR2 YYNGEE come from the germline V gene. J gave up 14 bases and V 4 bases, and 5 bases lay outside the gene matches. The CDR3 loop spans 13 amino acids. CDR3 bases: TGTGCCAGCAGCCGGGGACTAGCGGGAGAAGAGTTCTTC. Translation gives CASSRGLAGEEFF.

The V and J genes are TRBV5-1 and TRBJ2-2; 8 bases align to TRBD1. Germline V gene lookup returns CDR1 SGHRS and CDR2 YFSETQ. Germline trimming cut 0 bases from V and 0 bases from J; bases unmatched to any gene: 4. CDR3 length equals 17 residues. The CDR3 spells CASSLAPTGANTGELFF. The CDR3 coding sequence is TGCGCCAGCAGCTTGGCCCCGACAGGGGCGAACACCGGGGAGCTGTTTTTT.

The chain combines TRBV11-2 with TRBJ2-1, with unresolved D. V lost 5 bases and J lost 5, with 10 bases in between. Looked up from germline, CDR1 is SGHAT and CDR2 is FQNNGV. The CDR3 length is 13 residues. CDR3 residues: CASSQTRDNEQFF. DNA of the CDR3: TGTGCCAGCAGCCAAACCCGGGACAATGAGCAGTTCTTC. The complete variable domain, with remaining parts taken from reference TRBV11-2 and TRBJ2-1, reads EAGVAQSPRYKIIEKRQSVAFWCNPISGHATLYWYQQILGQGPKLLIQFQNNGVVDDSQLPKDRFSAERLKGVDSTLKIQPAKLEDSAVYLCASSQTRDNEQFFGPGTRLTVL.

The DNA of the CDR3 is TGTGCCAGCACCAAAGAGGTCCCTAGCAATCAGCCCCAGCATTTT. Translation: CASTKEVPSNQPQHF. The V call is TRBV7-6, the J call TRBJ1-5; D not resolved. Trimming shortened V by 7 bases and J by 0 bases, and 13 bases separated the two germline ends. Germline-derived CDR1 and CDR2 are SGHVS and FNYEAQ. The CDR3 length is 15 residues.

This clone was observed once. CDR3: CASSAPQERGPLWGPQHF. The CDR3 nucleotides are TGTGCCAGCAGCGCCCCCCAGGAAAGAGGGCCCCTATGGGGGCCCCAGCATTTT. The chain has TRBV21-1 and TRBJ1-5. TRBV21-1 represents a pseudogene. The CDR3 has 18 residues.

In its sample, this clone was seen once. The J gene is TRBJ1-1, the V gene TRBV18; D might be TRBD1 (5 bases). Trimming stripped 3 bases from V and 6 bases from J, with 14 bases between. This CDR3 comprises 14 residues. Germline-derived CDR1 and CDR2 are KGHSH and LQKENI. The CDR3, as DNA: TGTGCCAGCTCACCGTCAGGGACTTACCCTGAAGCTTTCTTT. This translates into CASSPSGTYPEAFF.

J is TRBJ2-3 and V is TRBV2, with D unresolved. The CDR3 totals 17 residues. Germline CDR1 SNHLY, CDR2 FYNNEI. Trimming took off 6 bases at V and 3 bases at J, with 22 bases between the two ends. CDR3 DNA sequence: TGTGCCAGCAGCCATGCCACGAGCGTTCCCCCGACAGATACGCAGTATTTT. It is translated as CASSHATSVPPTDTQYF.

The CDR3 protein is CASSERGGRQPQHF. CDR3 bases: TGTGCCAGCAGTGAAAGGGGAGGTCGTCAGCCCCAGCATTTT. The chain links TRBV6-1 to TRBJ1-5, with TRBD1 as a possible D gene (5 bases). The V gene lost 2 bases and the J gene lost 6 bases, with 11 bases spanning the gap. The CDR3 has 14 residues. Germline V gene lookup returns CDR1 MNHNS and CDR2 SASEGT.

This chain links TRBV21-1 with TRBJ2-7; TRBD1 is the table's D call, not checked against the DNA. TRBV21-1 is an annotated pseudogene. This CDR3 has 15 residues. CDR3 DNA sequence: TGTGCCAGCAGCCCCCTGGACAGTATCACCTACGAGCAGTACTTC. Translation gives CASSPLDSITYEQYF.

This clone was counted between two and nine times. The chain uses TRBV7-9 and TRBJ2-1; a possible D gene is TRBD2 (7 bases). Germline values: CDR1 SEHNR, CDR2 FQNEAQ (reference sequence). With 5 bases removed from V and 3 bases from J, the gap between germline ends came to 14 bases. This CDR3 region has 15 residues. CDR3 sequence: CASSLKGGVYNEQFF. The CDR3 DNA reads as TGTGCCAGCAGCCTCAAGGGGGGGGTCTACAATGAGCAGTTCTTC.

The V and J genes are TRBV11-2 and TRBJ2-7; weak D call: TRBD2 (6 bases). There are 14 residues in the CDR3. V was clipped by 4 bases and J by 6 bases, with 16 bases between them. CDR1 and CDR2 from the germline V gene are SGHAT and FQNNGV. The CDR3 sequence: CASSYLRDGSEQYF. CDR3 nucleotide sequence: TGTGCCAGCAGCTACCTCCGGGACGGGAGCGAGCAGTACTTC.

In DNA form, the CDR3 reads TGTGCCATCAGTGATGGGGGGTTGGGGGAAAATCAGCCCCAGCATTTT. This gives the protein CAISDGGLGENQPQHF. This chain connects TRBV10-3 to TRBJ1-5, with a tentative D call TRBD1 (5 bases). The germline V gene has CDR1 ENHRY and CDR2 SYGVKD. This CDR3 spans 16 amino acids. Trimming stripped 3 bases from V and 4 bases from J, with 16 bases between.

In regard to this clone: The junction differs from germline at one of its ends, possibly a read error. This chain links TRBV7-9 with TRBJ1-2; the D gene is possibly TRBD1 (6 bases). The CDR3 consists of 16 residues. The germline V gene encodes CDR1 SEHNR and CDR2 FQNEAQ (reference sequence). The CDR3 DNA reads TGTTCCAGCAGCTTAGGCGGCAGGCAGGGGACCTATGGCTACACCTTC. As protein: CSSSLGGRQGTYGYTF.

The chain links TRBV29-1 to TRBJ1-2; 7 nucleotides align to TRBD1. After removal of 7 bases from V and 4 bases from J, the junction contained 3 bases not matched to a gene. The CDR3 has 11 residues. Germline V gives CDR1 SQVTM, CDR2 ANQGSEA. The CDR3 reads CSEGGAYGYTF. CDR3 DNA sequence: TGCAGCGAAGGGGGCGCCTATGGCTACACCTTC.

The genes are TRBV4-2 and TRBJ2-7, with 7 bases aligning to TRBD1. The germline CDR1 and CDR2 sequences are LGHNA and YNFKEQ. V trimming: 0 bases; J trimming: 6 bases; junction bases outside the gene matches: 8. The CDR3 is 15 amino acids. The CDR3 sequence is CASSQDLRGRGEQYF. DNA for the CDR3: TGTGCCAGCAGCCAAGATCTCAGGGGGAGAGGCGAGCAGTACTTC.

The rearrangement uses TRBV6-5 and TRBJ1-3, with a tentative D call TRBD1 (6 bases). The CDR3 totals 14 residues. Germline V gene lookup returns CDR1 MNHEY and CDR2 SVGAGI. V was cut by 6 bases and J by 1 base, with 10 bases left in between. The CDR3 DNA reads as TGTGCCAGCAGCTCAGGGGTATCTGGAAACACCATATATTTT. It specifies CASSSGVSGNTIYF.

Concerning this clone itself: A junction boundary mismatches the germline segment, possibly from a read error. This chain links TRBV7-9 with TRBJ1-1; D not resolved. The CDR3 spans 12 residues. The germline CDR1 and CDR2 sequences are SEHNR and FQNEAQ (reference sequence). This CDR3 reads CSSSRSDTEAFF. The CDR3 nucleotides are TGTTCCAGCAGCCGAAGCGACACTGAAGCTTTCTTT.

This clone was seen a few times. The rearrangement uses TRBV5-1 and TRBJ1-1; 9 bases line up with TRBD1. The CDR3 runs to 14 residues. The V gene end was trimmed by 5 bases and the J gene end by 5 bases; junction bases not matched to a gene: 7. Germline V CDR1 and CDR2: SGHRS, YFSETQ. The CDR3 is CASRLTGGETEAFF. CDR3 nucleotide sequence: TGCGCCAGCAGACTGACAGGGGGAGAGACTGAAGCTTTCTTT. The full variable domain, its missing parts supplied by reference TRBV5-1 and TRBJ1-1, is KAGVTQTPRYLIKTRGQQVTLSCSPISGHRSVSWYQQTPGQGLQFLFEYFSETQRNKGNFPGRFSGRQFSNSRSEMNVSTLELGDSALYLCASRLTGGETEAFFGQGTRLTVV.